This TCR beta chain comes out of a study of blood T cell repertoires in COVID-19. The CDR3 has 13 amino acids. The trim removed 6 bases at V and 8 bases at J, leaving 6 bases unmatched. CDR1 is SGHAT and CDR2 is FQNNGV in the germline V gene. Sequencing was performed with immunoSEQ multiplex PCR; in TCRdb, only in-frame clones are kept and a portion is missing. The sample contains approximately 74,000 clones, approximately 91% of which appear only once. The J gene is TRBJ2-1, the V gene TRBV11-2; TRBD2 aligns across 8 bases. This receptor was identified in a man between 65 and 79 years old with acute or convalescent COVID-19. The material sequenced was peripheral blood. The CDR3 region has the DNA TGTGCCAGCAGGGTAAGCGGGAGACATGAGCAGTTCTTC. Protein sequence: CASRVSGRHEQFF.